This T cell receptor (beta chain) was retrieved from a study of PD-1 blockade in classical Hodgkin lymphoma. General study results and limits: Healthy donors were reported to have higher baseline TCR diversity than newly diagnosed patients. Repertoire differences lack defined causes, possibly disease activity or prior therapy. CD8+ TCR diversity did not rise significantly by C4D1, unlike CD4+.

Comment on this clone: Its antigen is unidentified.

The time point is: cycle 4 day 1 (C4D1), after five to seven weeks of nivolumab. Exposure to brentuximab vedotin varied, and each patient had relapsed following autologous stem cell transplantation. Profiled with immunoSEQ multiplex PCR; TCRdb holds only in-frame clones, not every one. The sample contains 40,000 to 55,000 clones, 80% of which appear only once. The CDR3 length is 14 residues. Looked up from germline, CDR1 is MNHEY and CDR2 is SVGAGI. The V and J ends lost 8 bases and 3 bases, in that order; junction bases with no gene match: 5. The receptor comes from a human donor with classical Hodgkin lymphoma. The chain combines TRBV6-5 with TRBJ1-3; 9 bases map to TRBD1. Material: peripheral blood mononuclear cells (PBMCs), obtained before the fourth cycle of nivolumab. CDR3 sequence: CASRGTGIGNTIYF. CDR3 bases: TGTGCCAGCCGCGGGACAGGGATTGGAAACACCATATATTTT.